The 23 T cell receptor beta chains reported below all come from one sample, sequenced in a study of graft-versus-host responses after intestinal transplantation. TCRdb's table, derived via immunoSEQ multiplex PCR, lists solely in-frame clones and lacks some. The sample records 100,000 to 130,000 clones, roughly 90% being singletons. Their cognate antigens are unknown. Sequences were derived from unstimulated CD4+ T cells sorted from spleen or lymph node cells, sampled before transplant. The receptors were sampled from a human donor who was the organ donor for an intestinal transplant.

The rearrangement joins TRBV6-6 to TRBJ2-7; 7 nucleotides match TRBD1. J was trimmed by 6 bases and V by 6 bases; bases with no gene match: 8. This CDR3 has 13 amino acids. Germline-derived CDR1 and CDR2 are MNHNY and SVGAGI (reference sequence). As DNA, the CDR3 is TGTGCCAGCAGGAAACTAGGGGGCGGCGAGCAGTACTTC. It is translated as CASRKLGGGEQYF.

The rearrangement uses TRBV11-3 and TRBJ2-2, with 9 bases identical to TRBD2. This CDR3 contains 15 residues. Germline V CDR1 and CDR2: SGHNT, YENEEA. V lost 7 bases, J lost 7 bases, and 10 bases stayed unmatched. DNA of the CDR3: TGTGCCAGCATCCTAGCGGGAAAGGATGGCGGGGAGCTGTTTTTT. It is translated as CASILAGKDGGELFF.

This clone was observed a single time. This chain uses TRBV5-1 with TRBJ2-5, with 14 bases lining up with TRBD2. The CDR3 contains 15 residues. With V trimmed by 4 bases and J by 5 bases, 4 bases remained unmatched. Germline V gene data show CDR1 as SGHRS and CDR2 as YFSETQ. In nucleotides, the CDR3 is TGCGCCAGCAGCCGACTAGCGGGGGGGCAGGAGACCCAGTACTTC. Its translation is CASSRLAGGQETQYF. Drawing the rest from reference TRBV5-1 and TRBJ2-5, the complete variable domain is KAGVTQTPRYLIKTRGQQVTLSCSPISGHRSVSWYQQTPGQGLQFLFEYFSETQRNKGNFPGRFSGRQFSNSRSEMNVSTLELGDSALYLCASSRLAGGQETQYFGPGTRLLVL.

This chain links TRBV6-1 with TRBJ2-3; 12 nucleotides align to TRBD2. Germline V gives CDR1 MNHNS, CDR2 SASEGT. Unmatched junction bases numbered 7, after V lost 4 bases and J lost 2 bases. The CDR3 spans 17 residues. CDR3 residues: CASSARLAGANTDTQYF. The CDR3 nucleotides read TGTGCCAGCAGTGCTAGACTAGCGGGGGCCAACACAGATACGCAGTATTTT.

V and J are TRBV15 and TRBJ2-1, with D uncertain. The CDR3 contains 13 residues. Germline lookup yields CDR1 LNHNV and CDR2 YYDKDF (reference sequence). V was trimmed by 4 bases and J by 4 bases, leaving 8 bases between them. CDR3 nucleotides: TGTGCCACCAGCACCCTTCGATACAATGAGCAGTTCTTC. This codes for CATSTLRYNEQFF. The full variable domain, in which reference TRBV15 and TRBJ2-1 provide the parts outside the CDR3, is DAMVIQNPRYQVTQFGKPVTLSCSQTLNHNVMYWYQQKSSQAPKLLFHYYDKDFNNEADTPDNFQSRRPNTSFCFLDIRSPGLGDTAMYLCATSTLRYNEQFFGPGTRLTVL.

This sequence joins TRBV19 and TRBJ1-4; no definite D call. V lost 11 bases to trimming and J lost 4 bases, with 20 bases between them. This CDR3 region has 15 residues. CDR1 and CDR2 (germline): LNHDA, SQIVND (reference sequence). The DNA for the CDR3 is TGTGCCTGTACCGTCCAAACAGCACGTAATGAAAAACTGTTTTTT. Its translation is CACTVQTARNEKLFF.

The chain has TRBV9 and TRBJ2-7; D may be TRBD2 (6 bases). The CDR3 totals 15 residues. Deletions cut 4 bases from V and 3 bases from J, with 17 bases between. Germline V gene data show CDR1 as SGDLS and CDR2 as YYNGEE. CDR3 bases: TGTGCCAGCAGCTACTATGATAGCGGAAGCTACGAGCAGTACTTC. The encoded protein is CASSYYDSGSYEQYF.

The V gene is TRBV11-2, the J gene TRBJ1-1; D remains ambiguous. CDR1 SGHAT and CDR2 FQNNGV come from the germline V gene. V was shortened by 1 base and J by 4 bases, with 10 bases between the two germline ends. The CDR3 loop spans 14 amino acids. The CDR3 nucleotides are TGTGCCAGCAGCTTAGTACCGAGGATCACTGAAGCTTTCTTT. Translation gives CASSLVPRITEAFF.

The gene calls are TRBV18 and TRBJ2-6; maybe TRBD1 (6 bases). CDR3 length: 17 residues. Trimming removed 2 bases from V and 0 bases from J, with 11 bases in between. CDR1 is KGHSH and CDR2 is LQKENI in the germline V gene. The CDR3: CASSPSTGVSGANVLTF. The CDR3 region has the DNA TGTGCCAGCTCACCATCGACAGGCGTCTCTGGGGCCAACGTCCTGACTTTC.

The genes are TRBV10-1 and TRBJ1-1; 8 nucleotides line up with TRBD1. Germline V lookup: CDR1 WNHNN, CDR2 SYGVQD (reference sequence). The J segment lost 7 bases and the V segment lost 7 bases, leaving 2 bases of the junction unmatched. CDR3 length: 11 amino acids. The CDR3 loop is CASKGQGEAFF. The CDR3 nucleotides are TGCGCCAGCAAAGGACAGGGTGAAGCTTTCTTT.

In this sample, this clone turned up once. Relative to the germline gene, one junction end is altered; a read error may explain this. CDR3 region: CATSRDRGTYEQYF. The CDR3 DNA follows: TGTGCCACCAGCCGAGACAGGGGGACCTACGAGCAGTACTTC. V is TRBV15 and J is TRBJ2-5; 9 nucleotides agree with TRBD1. The better agreement between TRBJ2-7 and the DNA end casts doubt on the J call. The CDR3 loop spans 14 amino acids. Germline CDR1 LNHNV, CDR2 YYDKDF (reference sequence).

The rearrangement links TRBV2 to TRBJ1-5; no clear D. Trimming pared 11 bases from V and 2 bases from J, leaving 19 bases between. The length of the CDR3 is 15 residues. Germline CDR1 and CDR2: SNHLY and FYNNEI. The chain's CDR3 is CASGRTGVGNQPQHF. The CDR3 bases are TGTGCCTCCGGCAGGACTGGGGTTGGCAATCAGCCCCAGCATTTT. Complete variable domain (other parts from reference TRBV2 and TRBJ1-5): EPEVTQTPSHQVTQMGQEVILRCVPISNHLYFYWYRQILGQKVEFLVSFYNNEISEKSEIFDDQFSVERPDGSNFTLKIRSTKLEDSAMYFCASGRTGVGNQPQHFGDGTRLSIL.

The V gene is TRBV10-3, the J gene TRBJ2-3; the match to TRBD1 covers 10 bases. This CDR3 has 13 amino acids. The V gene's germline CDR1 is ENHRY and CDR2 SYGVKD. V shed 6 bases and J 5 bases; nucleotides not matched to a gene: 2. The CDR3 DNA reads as TGTGCCATCAGGACAGGGGGCGTAGATACGCAGTATTTT. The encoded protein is CAIRTGGVDTQYF.

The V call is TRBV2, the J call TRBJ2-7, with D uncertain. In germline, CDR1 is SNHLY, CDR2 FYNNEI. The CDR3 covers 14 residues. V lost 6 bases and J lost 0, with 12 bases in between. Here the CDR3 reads CASSAVRSSYEQYF. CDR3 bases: TGTGCCAGCAGCGCAGTGAGGAGCTCCTACGAGCAGTACTTC.

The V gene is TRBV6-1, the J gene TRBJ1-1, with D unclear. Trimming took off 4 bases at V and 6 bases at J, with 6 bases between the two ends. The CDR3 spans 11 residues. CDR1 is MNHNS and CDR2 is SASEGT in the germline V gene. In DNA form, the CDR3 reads TGTGCCAGCAGTGGCGGGGCTGAAGCTTTCTTT. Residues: CASSGGAEAFF.

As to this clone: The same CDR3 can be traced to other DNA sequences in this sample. CDR3 sequence: CAWSNRVNQPQHF. The CDR3 nucleotides are TGTGCCTGGAGTAACAGGGTTAATCAGCCCCAGCATTTT. This chain links TRBV30 with TRBJ1-5; tentatively, D is TRBD1 (6 bases). Trimming stripped 2 bases from V and 4 bases from J, with 9 bases between. There are 13 residues in the CDR3. Germline values: CDR1 GTSNPN, CDR2 SVGIG (reference sequence). Based on the CDR3 plus reference TRBV30 and TRBJ1-5, the full variable domain is SQTIHQWPATLVQPVGSPLSLECTVEGTSNPNLYWYRQAAGRGLQLLFYSVGIGQISSEVPQNLSASRPQDRQFILSSKKLLLSDSGFYLCAWSNRVNQPQHFGDGTRLSIL.

This CDR3 reads CASSPGLAGSYNEQFF. As DNA, the CDR3 is TGTGCCAGCTCACCCGGTCTAGCCGGCTCCTACAATGAGCAGTTCTTC. V gene TRBV18 combines with J gene TRBJ2-1, with a tentative D call TRBD2 (5 bases). The CDR3 is 16 residues long. Looked up from germline, CDR1 is KGHSH and CDR2 is LQKENI. The V and J ends lost 3 bases and 0 bases respectively, with 12 bases between them.

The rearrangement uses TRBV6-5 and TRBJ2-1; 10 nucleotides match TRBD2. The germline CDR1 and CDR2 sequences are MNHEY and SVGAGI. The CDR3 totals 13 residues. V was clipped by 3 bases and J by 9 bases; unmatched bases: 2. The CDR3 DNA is TGTGCCAGCAGTTATAGCGGGAGGAGTGAGCAGTTCTTC. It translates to CASSYSGRSEQFF.

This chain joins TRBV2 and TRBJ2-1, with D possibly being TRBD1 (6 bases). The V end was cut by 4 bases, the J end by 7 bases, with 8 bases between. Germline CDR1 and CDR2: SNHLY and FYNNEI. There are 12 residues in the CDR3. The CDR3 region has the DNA TGTGCCAGCAGTGGAGACAGGAATGAGCAGTTCTTC. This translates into CASSGDRNEQFF.

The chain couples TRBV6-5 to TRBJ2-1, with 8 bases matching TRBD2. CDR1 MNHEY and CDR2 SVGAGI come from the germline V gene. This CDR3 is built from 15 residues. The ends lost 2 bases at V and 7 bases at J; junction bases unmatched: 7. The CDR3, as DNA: TGTGCCAGCAGTTACGGGACTAGGAGGGCAAATGAGCAGTTCTTC. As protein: CASSYGTRRANEQFF.

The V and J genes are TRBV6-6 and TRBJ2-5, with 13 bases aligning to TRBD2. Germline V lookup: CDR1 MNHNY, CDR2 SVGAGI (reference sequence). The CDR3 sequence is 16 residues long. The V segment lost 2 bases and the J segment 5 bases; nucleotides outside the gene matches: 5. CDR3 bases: TGTGCCAGCAGTTACCCGACTAGCGGGGGGACCGAGACCCAGTACTTC. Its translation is CASSYPTSGGTETQYF.

CDR3 DNA sequence: TGCGCCAGCCACGGACAGGGTAACACTGAAGCTTTCTTT. Translation: CASHGQGNTEAFF. J is TRBJ1-1 and V is TRBV5-1; 8 positions agree with TRBD1. Germline CDR1 is SGHRS and CDR2 is YFSETQ. V lost 7 bases and J lost 2; bases outside the gene matches: 4. The CDR3 totals 13 residues. The variable domain in full, with the rest retrieved from reference TRBV5-1 and TRBJ1-1, is KAGVTQTPRYLIKTRGQQVTLSCSPISGHRSVSWYQQTPGQGLQFLFEYFSETQRNKGNFPGRFSGRQFSNSRSEMNVSTLELGDSALYLCASHGQGNTEAFFGQGTRLTVV.

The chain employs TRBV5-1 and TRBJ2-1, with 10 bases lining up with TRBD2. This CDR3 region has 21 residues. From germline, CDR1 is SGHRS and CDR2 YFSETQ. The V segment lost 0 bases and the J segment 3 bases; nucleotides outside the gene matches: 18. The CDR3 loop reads CASSLAVLVFSSGGFYNEQFF. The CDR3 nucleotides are TGCGCCAGCAGCTTGGCCGTCTTAGTCTTCTCTAGCGGGGGTTTCTACAATGAGCAGTTCTTC.